The 9 T cell receptor beta chains below come from one sample, sequenced in a study of CD8+CD57+ T cells in acquired aplastic anemia. Template material for TCR beta VDJ and CDR3 profiling consisted of genomic DNA. TCRdb re-derived calls from the reads in MiXCR, one entry per CDR3 protein. The data show 150,000 to 200,000 distinct CDR3 sequences, around 60% seen once. The specimen was sorted CD4+, CD8+, or CD8+CD57+ T cells (not recorded which) from PBMCs. The receptors were gathered from a human donor in good health.

Note on this clonotype: This may come from a read error, since a much larger clone is one base off. The CDR3 loop reads CASSQGGGPTYEQYF. CDR3 nucleotides: TGCGCCAGCAGCCAAGGAGGGGGACCAACCTACGAGCAGTACTTC. V is TRBV4-1 and J is TRBJ2-7; perhaps TRBD1 as D (6 bases). CDR3 size: 15 residues. Trimming removed 1 base at V and 2 bases at J, with 12 bases between. Germline CDR1 is MGHRA and CDR2 is YSYEKL.

This clonotype was seen once. The chain has TRBV24-1 and TRBJ2-5; unclear D gene. The CDR3 extends over 13 amino acids. V was trimmed by 5 bases and J by 5 bases, leaving 11 bases between them. Germline V gives CDR1 KGHDR, CDR2 SFDVKD. This CDR3 is CATSARDGETQYF. CDR3 bases: TGTGCCACCAGTGCAAGGGATGGGGAGACCCAGTACTTC.

This sequence joins TRBV7-9 and TRBJ1-1; the D is unclear. V gave up 1 base and J gave up 1 base, with 7 bases separating them. Germline-derived CDR1 and CDR2 are SEHNR and FQNEAQ (reference sequence). This CDR3 contains 14 residues. The CDR3 loop reads CASSLVKGNTEAFF. CDR3 nucleotides: TGTGCCAGCAGCTTAGTAAAGGGGAACACTGAAGCTTTCTTT.

The chain uses TRBV24-1 and TRBJ2-1; TRBD1 matches 8 bases. Losses at the gene ends were 3 bases for V and 3 bases for J; bases not matched to a gene: 12. This CDR3 has 18 amino acids. CDR1 is KGHDR and CDR2 is SFDVKD in the germline V gene. This CDR3 is CATSDPSLTGGLYNEQFF. CDR3 coding DNA: TGTGCCACCAGTGATCCAAGCCTAACAGGGGGACTCTACAATGAGCAGTTCTTC.

The chain couples TRBV7-2 to TRBJ2-7; D is ambiguous. This CDR3 contains 13 residues. The V end was cut by 1 base, the J end by 5 bases, with 9 bases between. The V gene's germline CDR1 is SGHTA and CDR2 FQGNSA. The chain's CDR3 is CASSLGPRNEQYF. CDR3 nucleotides: TGTGCCAGCAGCTTAGGTCCGCGGAACGAGCAGTACTTC.

Note on this clonotype: One end of the junction does not line up with germline, which may come from a read error. The chain uses TRBV10-3 and TRBJ1-1; no firm D call. This CDR3 has 13 amino acids. Germline V gives CDR1 ENHRY, CDR2 SYGVKD. CDR3: CASSYSWGWEAFF. In nucleotides, the CDR3 is TGTGCCAGCAGTTACTCGTGGGGATGGGAAGCTTTCTTT.

This chain joins TRBV20-1 and TRBJ2-3, with a possible D match to TRBD2 (6 bases). Trimming took off 3 bases at V and 2 bases at J, with 12 bases between the two ends. Germline CDR1 reads DFQATT; CDR2 reads SNEGSKA (reference sequence). The CDR3 has 14 residues. CDR3 protein: CSASRGAHTDTQYF. The DNA for the CDR3 is TGCAGTGCTAGCCGCGGGGCGCACACAGATACGCAGTATTTT.

The genes are TRBV20-1 and TRBJ2-1, with TRBD1 identical over 9 bases. V lost 8 bases, J lost 9 bases, and 11 bases stayed unmatched. The CDR3 has 13 residues. Germline V gene data show CDR1 as DFQATT and CDR2 as SNEGSKA (reference sequence). CDR3 DNA sequence: TGCAGTACTCCCGGGACAGGGTTTAGTGAGCAGTTCTTC. It yields the protein CSTPGTGFSEQFF.

V is TRBV20-1 and J is TRBJ2-7, with TRBD1 identical over 9 bases. This CDR3 contains 15 residues. V lost 0 bases to trimming and J lost 3 bases; unmatched junction nucleotides: 6. CDR1 is DFQATT and CDR2 is SNEGSKA in the germline V gene (reference sequence). The chain's CDR3 is CSARDGGTGSYEQYF. CDR3 nucleotides: TGCAGTGCTAGAGATGGCGGGACAGGGAGCTACGAGCAGTACTTC.